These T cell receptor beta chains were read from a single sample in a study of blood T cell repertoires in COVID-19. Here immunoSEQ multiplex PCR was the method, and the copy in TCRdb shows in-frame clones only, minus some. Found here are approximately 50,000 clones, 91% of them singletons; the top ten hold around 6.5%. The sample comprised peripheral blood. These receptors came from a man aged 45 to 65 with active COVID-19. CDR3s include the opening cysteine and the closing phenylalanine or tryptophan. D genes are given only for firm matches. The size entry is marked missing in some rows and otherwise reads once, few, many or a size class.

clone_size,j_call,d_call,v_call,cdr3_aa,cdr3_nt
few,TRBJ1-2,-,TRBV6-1,CASSEASNYGYTF,TGTGCCAGCAGTGAGGCCTCTAACTATGGCTACACCTTC
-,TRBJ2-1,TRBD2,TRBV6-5,CASSRTSGGLGEQFF,TGTGCCAGCAGTCGGACTAGCGGGGGCCTGGGTGAGCAGTTCTTC
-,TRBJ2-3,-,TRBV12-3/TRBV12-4,CASSQRVDTQYF,TGTGCCAGCTCCCAGCGGGTTGATACGCAGTATTTT
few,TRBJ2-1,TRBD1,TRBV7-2,CASSSGQGYNEQFF,TGTGCCAGCAGCTCTGGACAGGGGTACAATGAGCAGTTCTTC
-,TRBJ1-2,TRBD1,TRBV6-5,CASRNPGQAIYGYTF,TGTGCCAGCAGGAATCCGGGACAGGCGATCTATGGCTACACCTTC
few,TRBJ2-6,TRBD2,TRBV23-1,CASSTKTSGIAGANVLTF,TGCGCCAGCAGTACAAAGACTAGCGGGATTGCTGGGGCCAACGTCCTGACTTTC
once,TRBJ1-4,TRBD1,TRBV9,CASSEGARGEKLFF,TGTGCCAGCAGCGAGGGGGCGAGGGGGGAAAAACTGTTTTTT
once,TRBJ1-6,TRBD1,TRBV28,CASSFGQGISPLHF,TGTGCCAGCAGTTTTGGACAGGGAATTTCACCCCTCCACTTT
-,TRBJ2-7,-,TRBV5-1,CASSLAAGSSYEQYF,TGCGCCAGCAGCTTGGCGGCGGGGAGCTCCTACGAGCAGTACTTC
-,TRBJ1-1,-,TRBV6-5,CASSYSDSDTEAFF,TGTGCCAGCAGTTACTCAGACTCAGACACTGAAGCTTTCTTT
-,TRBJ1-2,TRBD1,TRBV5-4,CASSTGTGRYGYTF,TGTGCCAGCAGCACCGGGACAGGAAGATATGGCTACACCTTC
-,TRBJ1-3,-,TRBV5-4,CASRRDMGNTIYF,TGTGCCAGCAGACGGGACATGGGAAACACCATATATTTT
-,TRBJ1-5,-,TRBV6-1,CASSEEGGVGNQPQHF,TGTGCCAGCAGTGAAGAGGGGGGGGTCGGCAATCAGCCCCAGCATTTT
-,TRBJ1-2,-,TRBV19,CASSISTGRVNYGYTF,TGTGCCAGTAGTATCTCAACAGGGAGGGTGAACTATGGCTACACCTTC
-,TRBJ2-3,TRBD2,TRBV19,CASASGGADTQYF,TGTGCCAGTGCTAGCGGGGGGGCTGATACGCAGTATTTT
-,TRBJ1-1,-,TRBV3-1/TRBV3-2,CASSRDTGHNEAFF,TGTGCCAGCAGCCGGGATACAGGGCACAATGAAGCTTTCTTT
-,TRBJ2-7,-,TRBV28,CASSYWTEPYEQYF,TGTGCCAGCAGTTACTGGACAGAACCCTACGAGCAGTACTTC
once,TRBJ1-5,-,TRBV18,CASSQPGVSNQPQHF,TGTGCCAGCTCACAACCAGGAGTTAGCAATCAGCCCCAGCATTTT
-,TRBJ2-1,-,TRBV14,CASSHRNEQFF,TGTGCCAGCAGCCATCGTAATGAGCAGTTCTTC
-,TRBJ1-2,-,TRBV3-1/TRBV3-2,CASRPTGSNYGYTF,TGTGCCAGCAGGCCGACAGGATCCAACTATGGCTACACCTTC
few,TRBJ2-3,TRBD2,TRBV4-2,CASSPQGSGSTDTQYF,TGTGCCAGCAGCCCGCAGGGTAGCGGGAGCACAGATACGCAGTATTTT
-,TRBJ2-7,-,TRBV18,CASSPPAGAAGHIEQYF,TGTGCCAGCTCACCCCCCGCGGGGGCAGCGGGACATATCGAGCAGTACTTC
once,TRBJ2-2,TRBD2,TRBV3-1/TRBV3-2,CASSRPGLTTGELFF,TGTGCCAGCAGCCGGCCGGGACTAACAACCGGGGAGCTGTTTTTT
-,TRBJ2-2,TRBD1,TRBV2,CASKLQGPSPGELFF,TGTGCCAGCAAATTACAGGGGCCCTCTCCCGGGGAGCTGTTTTTT
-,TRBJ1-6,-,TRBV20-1,CSAREGRGAYNSPLHF,TGCAGTGCTCGTGAGGGGAGGGGCGCCTATAATTCACCCCTCCACTTT
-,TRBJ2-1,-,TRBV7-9,CASSLRPTGVSEQFF,TGTGCCAGCAGCTTAAGACCGACAGGCGTCAGTGAGCAGTTCTTC
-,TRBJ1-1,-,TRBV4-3,CASSPRGGNTEAFF,TGCGCCAGCAGCCCCCGGGGAGGGAACACTGAAGCTTTCTTT
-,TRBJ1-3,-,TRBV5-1,CASSSTGGNTIYF,TGCGCCAGCAGCTCAACGGGAGGGAACACCATATATTTT
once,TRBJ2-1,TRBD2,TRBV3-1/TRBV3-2,CASRKTSGNNEQFF,TGTGCCAGCAGGAAGACTAGCGGGAACAATGAGCAGTTCTTC
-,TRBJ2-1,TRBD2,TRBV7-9,CASSPPGGAAYNEQFF,TGTGCCAGCAGCCCACCCGGGGGGGCAGCCTACAATGAGCAGTTCTTC
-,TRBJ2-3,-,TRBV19,CASWKGGTQYF,TGTGCCAGCTGGAAGGGAGGTACGCAGTATTTT
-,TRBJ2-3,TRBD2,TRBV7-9,CASSPRTSGRSDTQYF,TGTGCCAGCAGCCCCCGGACTAGCGGGAGGTCAGATACGCAGTATTTT
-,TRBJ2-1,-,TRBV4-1,CASSQDPGHLYNEQFF,TGCGCCAGCAGCCAAGACCCGGGACACCTCTACAATGAGCAGTTCTTC
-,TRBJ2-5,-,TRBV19,CASSSGQIQETQYF,TGTGCCAGTAGTAGTGGACAGATCCAAGAGACCCAGTACTTC
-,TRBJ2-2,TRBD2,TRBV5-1,CASQEGTKNTGELFF,TGCGCCAGCCAAGAGGGGACTAAGAACACCGGGGAGCTGTTTTTT
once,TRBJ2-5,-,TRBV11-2,CASSSYYRVGETQYF,TGTGCCAGCAGCTCATACTACAGGGTTGGAGAGACCCAGTACTTC
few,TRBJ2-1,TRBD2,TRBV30,CARRGGGTASGEQFF,TGTGCCAGGAGGGGCGGGGGGACGGCTTCGGGTGAGCAGTTCTTC
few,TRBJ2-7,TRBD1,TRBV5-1,CASSLRQGSSYEQYF,TGCGCCAGCAGCTTGCGACAGGGGAGCTCCTACGAGCAGTACTTC
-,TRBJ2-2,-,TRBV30,CAWSVFNAAGRITGELFF,TGTGCCTGGAGTGTATTTAATGCGGCGGGCAGAATAACCGGGGAGCTGTTTTTT
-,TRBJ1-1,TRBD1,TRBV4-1,CASSQDPPPPPGQGRRNTEAFF,TGCGCCAGCAGCCAAGATCCCCCGCCCCCGCCGGGACAGGGTAGGAGAAACACTGAAGCTTTCTTT
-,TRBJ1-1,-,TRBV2,CASSAEMNTEAFF,TGTGCCAGCAGCGCTGAGATGAACACTGAAGCTTTCTTT
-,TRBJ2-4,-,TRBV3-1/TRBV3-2,CASRGGAKNIQYF,TGTGCCAGCAGGGGGGGAGCCAAAAACATTCAGTACTTC
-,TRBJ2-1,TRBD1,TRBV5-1,CASSLASGQASNEQFF,TGCGCCAGCAGCTTGGCGTCGGGACAGGCTTCGAATGAGCAGTTCTTC